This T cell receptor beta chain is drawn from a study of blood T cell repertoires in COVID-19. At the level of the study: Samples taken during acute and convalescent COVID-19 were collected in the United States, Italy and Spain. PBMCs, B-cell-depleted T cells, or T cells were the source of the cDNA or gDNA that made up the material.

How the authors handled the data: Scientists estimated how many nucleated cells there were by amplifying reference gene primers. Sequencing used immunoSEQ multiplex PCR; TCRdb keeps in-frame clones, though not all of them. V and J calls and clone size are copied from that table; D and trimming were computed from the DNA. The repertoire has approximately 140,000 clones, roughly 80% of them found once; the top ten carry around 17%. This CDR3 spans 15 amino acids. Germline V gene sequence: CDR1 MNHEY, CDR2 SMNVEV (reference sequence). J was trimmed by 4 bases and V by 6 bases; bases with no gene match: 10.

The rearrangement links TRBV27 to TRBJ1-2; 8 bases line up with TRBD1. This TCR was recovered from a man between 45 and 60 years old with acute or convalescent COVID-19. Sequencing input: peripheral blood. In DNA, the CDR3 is TGTGCCAGCAGCCCATCGGACAGGGAGGCCTATGGCTACACCTTC. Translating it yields CASSPSDREAYGYTF.